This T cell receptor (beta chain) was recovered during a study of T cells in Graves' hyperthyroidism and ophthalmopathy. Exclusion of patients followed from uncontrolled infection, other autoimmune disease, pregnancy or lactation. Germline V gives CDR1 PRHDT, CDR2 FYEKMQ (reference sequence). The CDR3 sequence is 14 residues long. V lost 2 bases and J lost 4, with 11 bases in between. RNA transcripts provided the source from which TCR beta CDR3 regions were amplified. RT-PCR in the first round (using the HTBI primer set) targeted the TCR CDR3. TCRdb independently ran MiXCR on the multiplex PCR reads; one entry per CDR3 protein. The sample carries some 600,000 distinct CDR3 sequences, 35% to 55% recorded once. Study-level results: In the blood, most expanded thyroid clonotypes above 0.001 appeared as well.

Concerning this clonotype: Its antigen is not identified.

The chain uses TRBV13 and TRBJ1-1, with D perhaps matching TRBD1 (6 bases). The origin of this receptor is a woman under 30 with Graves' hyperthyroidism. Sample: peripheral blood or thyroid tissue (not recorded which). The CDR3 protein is CASSLRGVRTEAFF. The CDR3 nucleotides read TGTGCCAGCAGCTTAAGGGGGGTCCGCACTGAAGCTTTCTTT. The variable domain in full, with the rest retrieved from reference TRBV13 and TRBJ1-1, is AAGVIQSPRHLIKEKRETATLKCYPIPRHDTVYWYQQGPGQDPQFLISFYEKMQSDKGSIPDRFSAQQFSDYHSELNMSSLELGDSALYFCASSLRGVRTEAFFGQGTRLTVV.